Each of the 30 T cell receptor beta chains below was sequenced from the same sample in a study of blood T cell repertoires in COVID-19. Using immunoSEQ multiplex PCR, the repertoire was profiled, and TCRdb retains in-frame clones only, with some absent. The profile covers 250,000 to 300,000 clones, with more than 85% appearing a single time and approximately 4.2% taken by the ten largest. Source material: peripheral blood. These receptors were obtained from a man aged 40-49 years with acute or convalescent COVID-19.

The chain uses TRBV5-4 and TRBJ2-7; 7 bases map to TRBD1. Per the germline V gene, CDR1 is SGHNT and CDR2 is YYREEE (reference sequence). The CDR3 has 15 residues. V lost 0 bases and J lost 2; bases outside the gene matches: 5. The CDR3 region is CASSLGGTAAYEQYF. The CDR3 DNA is TGTGCCAGCAGCTTGGGAGGGACAGCTGCCTACGAGCAGTACTTC.

The gene calls are TRBV7-9 and TRBJ1-4, with 8 bases lining up with TRBD1. Germline values: CDR1 SEHNR, CDR2 FQNEAQ (reference sequence). The V gene end was trimmed by 5 bases and the J gene end by 13 bases; junction bases not matched to a gene: 15. The CDR3 contains 15 residues. The CDR3 nucleotides read TGTGCCAGCAGCGCGGACAGGGTTTGGAACTCAGGACTGTTTTTT. This sequence encodes CASSADRVWNSGLFF.

The V call is TRBV4-1, the J call TRBJ2-1; 8 bases align to TRBD2. The germline V gene has CDR1 MGHRA and CDR2 YSYEKL. The CDR3 is made up of 17 amino acids. Losses at the gene ends were 5 bases for V and 0 bases for J; bases not matched to a gene: 9. CDR3 in amino acids: CASSVGRRGASYNEQFF. The CDR3 DNA is TGCGCCAGCAGCGTGGGCCGGCGGGGGGCCTCCTACAATGAGCAGTTCTTC.

This chain links TRBV7-2 with TRBJ2-2; D is unclear. CDR3 size: 16 residues. Trimming removed 5 bases from V and 1 base from J, with 14 bases in between. Germline V gene data show CDR1 as SGHTA and CDR2 as FQGNSA. The chain's CDR3 is CASSPARLRNTGELFF. Written as DNA, the CDR3 is TGTGCCAGCAGCCCGGCCAGGTTGAGGAACACCGGGGAGCTGTTTTTT.

The chain joins TRBV28 to TRBJ1-2; 7 bases fit TRBD1. The germline V gene has CDR1 MDHEN and CDR2 SYDVKM. The CDR3 sequence is 15 residues long. With V trimmed by 6 bases and J by 7 bases, 14 bases remained unmatched. CDR3: CASSLVTGSGAGYTF. CDR3 nucleotides: TGTGCCAGCAGCCTCGTGACAGGGAGCGGAGCTGGCTACACCTTC.

The gene calls are TRBV13 and TRBJ1-1; 7 positions match TRBD1. The CDR3 extends over 14 amino acids. V was pared by 5 bases and J by 3 bases, with 6 bases of the junction left unmatched. CDR1 and CDR2 (germline): PRHDT, FYEKMQ (reference sequence). The CDR3: CASSPITGDTEAFF. The DNA of the CDR3 is TGTGCCAGCAGCCCAATAACAGGGGACACTGAAGCTTTCTTT.

The chain uses TRBV30 and TRBJ1-2; TRBD1 is a possible D gene (6 bases). Trimming pared 5 bases from V and 3 bases from J, leaving 10 bases between. Per germline, CDR1 GTSNPN and CDR2 SVGIG (reference sequence). The CDR3 runs to 12 residues. The CDR3 sequence is CAWQGSDYGYTF. In DNA, the CDR3 is TGTGCCTGGCAGGGGTCCGACTATGGCTACACCTTC.

This chain connects TRBV5-6 to TRBJ2-5; 7 bases agree with TRBD2. The CDR3 runs 14 residues. J gave up 6 bases and V 2 bases, and 7 bases lay outside the gene matches. The germline V gene encodes CDR1 SGHDT and CDR2 YYEEEE. The CDR3 here is CASSFPGEGKTQYF. Here the CDR3 DNA reads TGTGCCAGCAGCTTTCCGGGGGAGGGGAAGACCCAGTACTTC.

J is TRBJ2-3 and V is TRBV5-6; 13 nucleotides agree with TRBD2. The CDR3 consists of 18 residues. The germline gives CDR1 SGHDT, CDR2 YYEEEE. V was clipped by 4 bases and J by 0 bases; unmatched bases: 8. The CDR3 loop is CASSITSGGVSSTDTQYF. The CDR3, as DNA: TGTGCCAGCAGCATCACTAGCGGGGGGGTTTCTAGCACAGATACGCAGTATTTT.

This clone was recorded a few times. The DNA for the CDR3 is TGTGCCAGCAGTGAGGAGGGGCCCTCCTACAATGAGCAGTTCTTC. It specifies CASSEEGPSYNEQFF. V gene TRBV25-1 combines with J gene TRBJ2-1, with D possibly being TRBD2 (6 bases). Germline values: CDR1 MGHDK, CDR2 SYGVNS. Trimming left V 3 bases short and J 0 bases short, with 9 bases between. This CDR3 has 15 amino acids.

J is TRBJ1-1 and V is TRBV3-1 (or the pseudogene TRBV3-2), with 9 bases aligning to TRBD1. The J segment lost 7 bases and the V segment lost 4 bases, leaving 7 bases of the junction unmatched. This CDR3 has 14 residues. Germline CDR1 LGHDT, CDR2 YNNKEL (reference sequence). The CDR3 region is CASSRTGAVVEAFF. As DNA, the CDR3 is TGTGCCAGCAGCCGGACAGGGGCGGTGGTTGAAGCTTTCTTT.

This chain connects TRBV5-4 to TRBJ1-3; TRBD1 might be the D (6 bases). Looked up from germline, CDR1 is SGHNT and CDR2 is YYREEE (reference sequence). The CDR3 covers 14 residues. V lost 2 bases to trimming and J lost 4 bases, with 10 bases between them. The CDR3: CASSLQGTGNTIYF. The DNA of the CDR3 is TGTGCCAGCAGCTTACAGGGAACGGGAAACACCATATATTTT.

A note on this clone: Compared with germline, one end of the junction differs, possibly owing to a read error. V is TRBV9 and J is TRBJ1-5; no firm D call. Germline CDR1 SGDLS, CDR2 YYNGEE. The length of the CDR3 is 15 residues. DNA of the CDR3: TGTGCCAGCAGCGCGACCGCGAATAGCTATCAGCCCCAGCATTTT. It yields the protein CASSATANSYQPQHF.

This clone was recorded a few times. This chain uses TRBV9 with TRBJ2-2, with D perhaps TRBD1 (6 bases). This CDR3 region has 14 residues. Germline V CDR1 and CDR2: SGDLS, YYNGEE. Deletions cut 3 bases from V and 5 bases from J, with 11 bases between. The CDR3: CASSADRQTGELFF. The CDR3 DNA sequence: TGTGCCAGCAGCGCCGACAGGCAAACCGGGGAGCTGTTTTTT.

This clone showed up just a few times. The V call is TRBV24-1, the J call TRBJ2-5, with TRBD1 matching over 7 bases. This CDR3 spans 17 amino acids. In germline, CDR1 is KGHDR, CDR2 SFDVKD. V was clipped by 3 bases and J by 4 bases; unmatched bases: 13. The CDR3 nucleotides read TGTGCCACCAGTGATGTAAGAGGCAACAGGGGTGGAGAGACCCAGTACTTC. Translated: CATSDVRGNRGGETQYF.

The J gene is TRBJ2-1, the V gene TRBV20-1; the match to TRBD1 covers 12 bases. Trimming took 3 bases from V and 7 from J; bases not matched to a gene: 4. The CDR3 has 14 residues. Germline-derived CDR1 and CDR2 are DFQATT and SNEGSKA (reference sequence). The CDR3 coding sequence is TGCAGTGCTAGTGGGACAGGGGGCTGGAATGAGCAGTTCTTC. Residues: CSASGTGGWNEQFF.

The chain is built from TRBV5-1 and TRBJ1-1, with a weak D call TRBD1 (5 bases). V was clipped by 0 bases and J by 5 bases, with 11 bases between them. Germline CDR1 SGHRS, CDR2 YFSETQ. This CDR3 region has 14 residues. CDR3 protein: CASSLGWGRTEAFF. The CDR3 DNA reads as TGCGCCAGCAGCTTGGGTTGGGGCCGTACTGAAGCTTTCTTT.

This clone showed up just once. This chain links TRBV11-2 with TRBJ2-7; 9 bases are a match to TRBD1. The ends lost 5 bases at V and 3 bases at J; junction bases unmatched: 5. The CDR3 runs to 14 residues. CDR1 is SGHAT, CDR2 FQNNGV, per germline. The CDR3 region is CASSGTGRRYEQYF. The CDR3 DNA is TGTGCCAGCAGCGGGACAGGGCGTCGCTACGAGCAGTACTTC.

The chain has TRBV2 and TRBJ1-2; no reliable D call. V lost 9 bases and J lost 6, with 23 bases in between. The CDR3 is 15 amino acids. Germline V gives CDR1 SNHLY, CDR2 FYNNEI. The CDR3 here is CASSGHTSPLDGYTF. CDR3 nucleotides: TGTGCCAGTTCCGGTCATACGTCCCCCCTAGATGGCTACACCTTC.

The V and J genes are TRBV5-1 and TRBJ1-2; TRBD1 matches 9 bases. V shed 4 bases, J shed 4 bases, and the junction held 8 bases outside the gene matches. There are 15 residues in the CDR3. Looked up from germline, CDR1 is SGHRS and CDR2 is YFSETQ. CDR3 nucleotides: TGCGCCAGCAGCGGCCCGGGACAGGGTTCCTATGGCTACACCTTC. Its translation is CASSGPGQGSYGYTF.

This clone was recorded once. The rearrangement joins TRBV6-1 to TRBJ1-4; D may be TRBD1 (5 bases). The CDR3 spans 15 residues. Germline lookup yields CDR1 MNHNS and CDR2 SASEGT. V lost 2 bases, J lost 4 bases, and 11 bases lay in between. For the CDR3, the DNA is TGTGCCAGCAGTGAATGGGGCAGGCTTAATGAAAAACTGTTTTTT. Protein: CASSEWGRLNEKLFF.

The rearrangement uses TRBV9 and TRBJ1-3; unclear D gene. The CDR3 is 15 amino acids. V was cut by 3 bases and J by 1 base, with 11 bases left in between. Germline CDR1 and CDR2: SGDLS and YYNGEE. Here the CDR3 DNA reads TGTGCCAGCAGCGCTTCCAGTGTATCTGGAAACACCATATATTTT. Translation: CASSASSVSGNTIYF.

The V gene is TRBV6-2 or TRBV6-3, the J gene TRBJ2-1; D not resolved. V lost 6 bases, J lost 10 bases, and 10 bases lay in between. The CDR3 has 11 amino acids. Germline CDR1 is MNHEY and CDR2 is SVGEGT. The CDR3 region is CASSTTNEQFF. Written as DNA, the CDR3 is TGTGCCAGCAGCACTACTAACGAGCAGTTCTTC.

This clone was seen a handful of times. This chain links TRBV9 with TRBJ1-2, with TRBD1 matching 9 bases. This CDR3 spans 14 amino acids. Germline-derived CDR1 and CDR2 are SGDLS and YYNGEE. Trimming at V came to 3 bases and at J to 5 bases, leaving 5 bases not matched to a gene. In DNA, the CDR3 is TGTGCCAGCAGCGCAGGACAGGGGACTTATGGCTACACCTTC. This encodes CASSAGQGTYGYTF.

Details on this clone: Distinct nucleotide sequences in the sample also encode this CDR3. The CDR3 sequence is CASSLTDYGYTF. The CDR3 DNA is TGTGCCAGCAGCTTGACAGACTATGGCTACACCTTC. V gene TRBV5-4 combines with J gene TRBJ1-2; D remains ambiguous. This CDR3 spans 12 amino acids. V lost 1 base, J lost 3 bases, and 4 bases lay in between. Germline CDR1 and CDR2: SGHNT and YYREEE (reference sequence). Full variable domain (rest looked up from reference TRBV5-4 and TRBJ1-2): ETGVTQSPTHLIKTRGQQVTLRCSSQSGHNTVSWYQQALGQGPQFIFQYYREEENGRGNFPPRFSGLQFPNYSSELNVNALELDDSALYLCASSLTDYGYTFGSGTRLTVV.

The gene calls are TRBV19 and TRBJ1-2; no definite D call. Germline V lookup: CDR1 LNHDA, CDR2 SQIVND (reference sequence). The CDR3 consists of 13 residues. Trimming removed 6 bases at V and 8 bases at J, with 16 bases between. The CDR3 region has the DNA TGTGCCAGTAGATTATCCGGGTCCGTCGGCTACACCTTC. Its translation is CASRLSGSVGYTF.

The chain employs TRBV5-4 and TRBJ2-7; no definite D call. Germline V gene sequence: CDR1 SGHNT, CDR2 YYREEE (reference sequence). The CDR3 is 13 amino acids. The V gene lost 0 bases and the J gene lost 4 bases, with 8 bases spanning the gap. The CDR3 spells CASSLVGRYEQYF. The CDR3 DNA is TGTGCCAGCAGCTTGGTGGGCAGGTACGAGCAGTACTTC.

The V and J genes are TRBV6-6 and TRBJ1-6; possible D gene TRBD1, 6 bases. CDR3 length: 14 amino acids. Germline V lookup: CDR1 MNHNY, CDR2 SVGAGI (reference sequence). V was shortened by 6 bases and J by 7 bases, with 13 bases between the two germline ends. The CDR3 bases are TGTGCCAGCAGCTACCCAGACAGGAATTCACCCCTCCACTTT. It encodes CASSYPDRNSPLHF.

The chain employs TRBV18 and TRBJ1-1, with D perhaps matching TRBD1 (5 bases). This CDR3 has 14 amino acids. CDR1 and CDR2 from the germline V gene are KGHSH and LQKENI. Between the trimmed V and J ends, which lost 3 bases and 1 base, there was a span of 9 bases. The CDR3 DNA reads TGTGCCAGCTCACCGACAGCAGCGAACACTGAAGCTTTCTTT. It yields the protein CASSPTAANTEAFF.

CDR3 nucleotide sequence: TGCGCCAGCAGCTTGGGGGACAGGGACGCTTCACCCCTCCACTTT. Translated: CASSLGDRDASPLHF. The chain has TRBV5-1 and TRBJ1-6; 9 positions match TRBD1. Germline assignment: CDR1 SGHRS and CDR2 YFSETQ. This CDR3 has 15 amino acids. The J segment lost 9 bases and the V segment lost 0 bases, leaving 4 bases of the junction unmatched.